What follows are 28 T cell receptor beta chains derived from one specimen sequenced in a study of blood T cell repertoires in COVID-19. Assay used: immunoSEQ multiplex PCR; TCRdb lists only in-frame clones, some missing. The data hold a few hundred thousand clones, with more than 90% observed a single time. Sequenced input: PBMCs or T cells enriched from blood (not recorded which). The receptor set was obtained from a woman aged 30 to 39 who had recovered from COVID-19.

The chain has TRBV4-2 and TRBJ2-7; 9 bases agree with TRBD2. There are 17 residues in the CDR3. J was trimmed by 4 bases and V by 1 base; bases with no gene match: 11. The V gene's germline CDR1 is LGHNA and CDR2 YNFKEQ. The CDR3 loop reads CASSQAPWREGGYEQYF. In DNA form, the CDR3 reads TGTGCCAGCAGCCAAGCCCCCTGGCGGGAGGGGGGATACGAGCAGTACTTC.

The CDR3 protein is CASSPRDTGELFF. The CDR3 DNA reads TGTGCCAGCAGCCCGAGGGACACCGGGGAGCTGTTTTTT. The chain combines TRBV5-6 with TRBJ2-2, with D possibly matching TRBD2 (5 bases). Trimming cost V 4 bases and J 3 bases, with 7 bases left between them. CDR1 and CDR2 from the germline V gene are SGHDT and YYEEEE. The CDR3 is made up of 13 amino acids.

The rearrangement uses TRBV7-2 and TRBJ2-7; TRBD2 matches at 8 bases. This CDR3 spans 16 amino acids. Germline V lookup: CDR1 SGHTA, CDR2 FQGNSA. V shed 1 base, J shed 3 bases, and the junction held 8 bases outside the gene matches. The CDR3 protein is CASSLDPTAGGYEQYF. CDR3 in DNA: TGTGCCAGCAGCTTAGACCCCACGGCGGGAGGCTACGAGCAGTACTTC.

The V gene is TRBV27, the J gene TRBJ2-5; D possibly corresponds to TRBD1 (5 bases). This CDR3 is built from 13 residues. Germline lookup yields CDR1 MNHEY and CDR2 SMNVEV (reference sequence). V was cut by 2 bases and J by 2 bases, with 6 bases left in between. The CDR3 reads CASSLKGQETQYF. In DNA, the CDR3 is TGTGCCAGCAGTTTAAAGGGGCAAGAGACCCAGTACTTC.

CDR3 protein: CKGQRNTEAFF. The CDR3 DNA reads TGCAAGGGACAGAGGAACACTGAAGCTTTCTTT. V and J are TRBV20-1 and TRBJ1-1; 7 bases line up with TRBD1. This CDR3 contains 11 residues. The germline CDR1 and CDR2 sequences are DFQATT and SNEGSKA (reference sequence).

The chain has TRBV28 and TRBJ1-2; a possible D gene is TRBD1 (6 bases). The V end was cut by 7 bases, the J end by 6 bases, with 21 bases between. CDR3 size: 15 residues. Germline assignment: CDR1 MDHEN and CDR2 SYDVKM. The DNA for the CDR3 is TGTGCCAGCACCTGGGTCGGCGGACAGCGTAATGGCTACACCTTC. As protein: CASTWVGGQRNGYTF.

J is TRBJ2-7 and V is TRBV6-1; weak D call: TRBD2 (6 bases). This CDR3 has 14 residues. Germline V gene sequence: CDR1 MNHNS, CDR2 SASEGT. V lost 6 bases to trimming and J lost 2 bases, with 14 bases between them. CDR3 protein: CASSPTAGPYEQYF. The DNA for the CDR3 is TGTGCCAGCAGCCCGACAGCGGGCCCCTACGAGCAGTACTTC.

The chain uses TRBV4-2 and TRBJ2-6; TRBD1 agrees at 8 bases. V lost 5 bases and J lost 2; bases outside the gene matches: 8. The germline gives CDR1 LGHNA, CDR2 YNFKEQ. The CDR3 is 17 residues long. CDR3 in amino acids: CASSTRTGKAGANVLTF. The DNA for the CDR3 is TGTGCCAGCAGCACCCGGACAGGGAAGGCTGGGGCCAACGTCCTGACTTTC.

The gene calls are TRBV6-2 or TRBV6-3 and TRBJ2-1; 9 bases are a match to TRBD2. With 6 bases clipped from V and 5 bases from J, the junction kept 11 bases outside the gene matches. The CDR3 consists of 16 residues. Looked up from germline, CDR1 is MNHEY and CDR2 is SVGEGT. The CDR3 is CASSQLGGRANNEQFF. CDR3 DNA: TGTGCCAGCAGCCAGTTGGGCGGGAGGGCAAACAATGAGCAGTTCTTC.

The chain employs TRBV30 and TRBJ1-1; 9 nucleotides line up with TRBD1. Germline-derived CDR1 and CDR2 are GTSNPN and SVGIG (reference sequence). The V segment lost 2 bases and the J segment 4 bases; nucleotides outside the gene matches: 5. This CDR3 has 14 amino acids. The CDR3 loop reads CAWSTSTGGTEAFF. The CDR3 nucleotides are TGTGCCTGGAGTACATCGACAGGGGGCACTGAAGCTTTCTTT.

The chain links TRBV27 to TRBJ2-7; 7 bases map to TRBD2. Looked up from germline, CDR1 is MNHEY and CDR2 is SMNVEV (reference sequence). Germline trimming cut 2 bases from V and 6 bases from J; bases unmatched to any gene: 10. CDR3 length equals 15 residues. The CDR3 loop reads CASSLLASGPAEQYF. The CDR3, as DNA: TGTGCCAGCAGTTTACTGGCTAGCGGCCCGGCCGAGCAGTACTTC.

CDR3 nucleotides: TGTGCCAGCAGCTTTAGCGGGGGTTCCTACGAGCAGTACTTC. Its translation: CASSFSGGSYEQYF. The chain recombines TRBV5-4 with TRBJ2-7, with 9 bases that match TRBD2. The CDR3 runs 14 residues. Germline V gives CDR1 SGHNT, CDR2 YYREEE (reference sequence). V was clipped by 2 bases and J by 1 base; unmatched bases: 1.

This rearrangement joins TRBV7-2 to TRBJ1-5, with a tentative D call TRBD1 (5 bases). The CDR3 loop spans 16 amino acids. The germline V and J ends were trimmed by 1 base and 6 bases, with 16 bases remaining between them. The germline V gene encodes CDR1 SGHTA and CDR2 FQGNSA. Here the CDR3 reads CASSLGYRGGGQPQHF. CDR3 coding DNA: TGTGCCAGCAGCTTAGGGTATAGGGGAGGCGGTCAGCCCCAGCATTTT.

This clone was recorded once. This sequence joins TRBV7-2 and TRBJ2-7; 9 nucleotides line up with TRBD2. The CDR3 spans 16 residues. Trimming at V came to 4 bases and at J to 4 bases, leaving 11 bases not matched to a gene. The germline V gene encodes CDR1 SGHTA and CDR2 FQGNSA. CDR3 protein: CASSSRSSGRTYEQYF. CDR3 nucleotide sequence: TGTGCCAGCAGCTCCCGATCGAGCGGGAGGACATACGAGCAGTACTTC.

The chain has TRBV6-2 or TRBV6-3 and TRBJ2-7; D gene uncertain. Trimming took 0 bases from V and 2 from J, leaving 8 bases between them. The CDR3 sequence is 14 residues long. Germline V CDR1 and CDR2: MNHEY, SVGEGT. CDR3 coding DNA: TGTGCCAGCAGTTACTCGGGCAGTACCTACGAGCAGTACTTC. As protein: CASSYSGSTYEQYF.

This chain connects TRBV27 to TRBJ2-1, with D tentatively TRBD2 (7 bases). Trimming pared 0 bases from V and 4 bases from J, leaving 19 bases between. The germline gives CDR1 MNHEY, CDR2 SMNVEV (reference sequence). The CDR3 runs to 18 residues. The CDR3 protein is CASSLSGGLGLLYNEQFF. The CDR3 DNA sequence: TGTGCCAGCAGTTTATCGGGGGGGCTGGGACTCCTTTACAATGAGCAGTTCTTC.

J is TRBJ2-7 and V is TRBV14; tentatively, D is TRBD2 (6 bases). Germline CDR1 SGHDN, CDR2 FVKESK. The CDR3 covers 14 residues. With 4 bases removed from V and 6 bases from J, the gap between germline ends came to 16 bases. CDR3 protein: CASSPHLGGREQYF. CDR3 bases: TGTGCCAGCAGCCCCCACCTCGGAGGGCGCGAGCAGTACTTC.

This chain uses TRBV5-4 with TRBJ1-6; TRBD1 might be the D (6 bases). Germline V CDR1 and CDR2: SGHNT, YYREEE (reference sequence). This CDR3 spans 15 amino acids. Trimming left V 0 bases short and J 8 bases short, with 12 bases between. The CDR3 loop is CASSLVQGQDSPLHF. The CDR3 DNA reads TGTGCCAGCAGCTTGGTCCAGGGGCAAGATTCACCCCTCCACTTT.

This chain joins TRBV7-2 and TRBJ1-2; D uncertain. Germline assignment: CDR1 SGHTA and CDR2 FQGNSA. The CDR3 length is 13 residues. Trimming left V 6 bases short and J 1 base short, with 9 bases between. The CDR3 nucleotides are TGTGCCAGCAGTTCCTCTTATAACTATGGCTACACCTTC. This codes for CASSSSYNYGYTF.

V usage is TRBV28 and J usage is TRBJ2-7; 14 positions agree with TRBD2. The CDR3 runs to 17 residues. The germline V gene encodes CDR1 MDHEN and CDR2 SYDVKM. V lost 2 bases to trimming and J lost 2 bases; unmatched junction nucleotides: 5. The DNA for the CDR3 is TGTGCCAGCAGTTTAATGGGGACTAGCGGGGGAACCTACGAGCAGTACTTC. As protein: CASSLMGTSGGTYEQYF.

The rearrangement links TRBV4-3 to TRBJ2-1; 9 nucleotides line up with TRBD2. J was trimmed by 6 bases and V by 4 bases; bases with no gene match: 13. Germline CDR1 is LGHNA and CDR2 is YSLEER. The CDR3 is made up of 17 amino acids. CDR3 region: CASSPDAGLATGNEQFF. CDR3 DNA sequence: TGCGCCAGCAGCCCGGACGCTGGACTAGCGACCGGCAATGAGCAGTTCTTC.

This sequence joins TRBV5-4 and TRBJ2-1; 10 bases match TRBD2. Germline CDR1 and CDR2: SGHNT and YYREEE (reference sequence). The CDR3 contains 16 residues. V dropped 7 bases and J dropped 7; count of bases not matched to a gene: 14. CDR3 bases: TGTGCCAGCGGCGGCGCTAGCGGGGGAGTTGGGAATGAGCAGTTCTTC. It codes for CASGGASGGVGNEQFF.

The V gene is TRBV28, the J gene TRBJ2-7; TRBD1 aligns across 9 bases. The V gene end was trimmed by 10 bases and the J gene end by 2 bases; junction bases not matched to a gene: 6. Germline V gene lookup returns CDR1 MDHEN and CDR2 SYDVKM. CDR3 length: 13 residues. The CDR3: CATVGQGPYEQYF. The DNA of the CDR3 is TGTGCCACCGTGGGACAGGGACCCTACGAGCAGTACTTC.

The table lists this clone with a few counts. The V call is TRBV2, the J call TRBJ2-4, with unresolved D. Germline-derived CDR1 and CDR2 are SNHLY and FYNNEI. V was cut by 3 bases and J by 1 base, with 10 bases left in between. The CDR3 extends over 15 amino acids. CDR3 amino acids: CASSEVELAKNIQYF. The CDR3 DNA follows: TGTGCCAGCAGTGAGGTCGAGTTGGCCAAAAACATTCAGTACTTC.

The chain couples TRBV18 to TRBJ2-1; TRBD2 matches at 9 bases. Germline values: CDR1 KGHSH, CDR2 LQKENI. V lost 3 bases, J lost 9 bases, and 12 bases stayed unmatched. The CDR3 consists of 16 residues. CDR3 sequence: CASSPPAPGLAGEQFF. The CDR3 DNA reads TGTGCCAGCTCACCCCCGGCTCCGGGACTAGCAGGTGAGCAGTTCTTC.

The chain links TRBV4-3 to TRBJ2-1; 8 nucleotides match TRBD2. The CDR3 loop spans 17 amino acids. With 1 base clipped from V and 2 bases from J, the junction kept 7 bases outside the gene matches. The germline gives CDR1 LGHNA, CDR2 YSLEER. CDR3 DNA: TGCGCCAGCAGCCAAGTCGTTAGCGGGGTTACCTACAATGAGCAGTTCTTC. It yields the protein CASSQVVSGVTYNEQFF.

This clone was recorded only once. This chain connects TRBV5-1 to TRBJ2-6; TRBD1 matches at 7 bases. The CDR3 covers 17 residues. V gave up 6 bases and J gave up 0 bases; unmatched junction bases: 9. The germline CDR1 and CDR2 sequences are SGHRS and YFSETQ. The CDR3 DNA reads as TGCGCCAGCACCCACAGGGGACAGTCCTCTGGGGCCAACGTCCTGACTTTC. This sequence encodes CASTHRGQSSGANVLTF.

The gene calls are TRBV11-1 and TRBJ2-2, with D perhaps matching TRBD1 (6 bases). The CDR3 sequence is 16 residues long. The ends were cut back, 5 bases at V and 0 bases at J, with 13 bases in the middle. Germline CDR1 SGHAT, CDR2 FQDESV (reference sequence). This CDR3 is CASSGRTDPNTGELFF. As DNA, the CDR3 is TGTGCCAGCAGCGGTCGGACAGATCCGAACACCGGGGAGCTGTTTTTT.